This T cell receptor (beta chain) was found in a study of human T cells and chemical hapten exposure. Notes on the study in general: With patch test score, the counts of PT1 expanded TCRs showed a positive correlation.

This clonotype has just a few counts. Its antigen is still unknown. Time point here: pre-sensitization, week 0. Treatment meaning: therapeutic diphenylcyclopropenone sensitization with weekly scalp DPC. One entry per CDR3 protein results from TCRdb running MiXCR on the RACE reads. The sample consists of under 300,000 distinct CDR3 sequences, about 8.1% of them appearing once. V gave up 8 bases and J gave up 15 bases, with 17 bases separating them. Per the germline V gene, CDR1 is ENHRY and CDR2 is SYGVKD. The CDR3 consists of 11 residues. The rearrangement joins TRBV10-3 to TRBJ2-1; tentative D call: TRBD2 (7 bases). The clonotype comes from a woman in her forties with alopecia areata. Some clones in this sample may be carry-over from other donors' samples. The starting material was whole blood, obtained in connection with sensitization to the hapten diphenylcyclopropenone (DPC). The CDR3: CAILGAGALFF. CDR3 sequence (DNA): TGTGCCATCCTGGGGGCGGGGGCTCTGTTCTTC.